This T cell receptor (beta chain) was observed in a study of blood T cell repertoires in COVID-19. For the study at large: PBMCs, B-cell-depleted T cells, or T cells were the source of the cDNA or gDNA that made up the material.

Followed over time, Seattle patients had been enrolled while infection was active. J lost 7 bases, V lost 4 bases, and 7 bases had no gene match. CDR3 size: 12 residues. Germline V gene lookup returns CDR1 SQVTM and CDR2 ANQGSEA. The method was immunoSEQ multiplex PCR; TCRdb's version includes in-frame clones alone and lacks a portion of them. The sample lists some 190,000 clones; around 82% were seen once. V gene TRBV29-1 combines with J gene TRBJ2-7, with 7 positions matching TRBD1. The source of this sequence is an elderly man with COVID-19, enrolled during active disease. The sequenced sample consisted of peripheral blood. CDR3 nucleotide sequence: TGCAGCGTTGGAACAGGGGTGGGAGAGCAGTACTTC. It translates to CSVGTGVGEQYF.